This T cell receptor beta chain is drawn from a study of cytomegalovirus exposure and HLA in healthy donors. J lost 8 bases, V lost 0 bases, and 4 bases had no gene match. Germline assignment: CDR1 SGDLS and CDR2 YYNGEE. This CDR3 has 14 amino acids. Primers: 60 Vbeta forward and 13 Jbeta reverse. Sequencing was performed with immunoSEQ multiplex PCR; in TCRdb, only in-frame clones are kept and a portion is missing. The sample includes roughly 150,000 clones, approximately 80% of them seen just once. This clonotype was obtained from a male donor in good health and CMV-seropositive. V gene TRBV9 combines with J gene TRBJ2-1; 8 nucleotides line up with TRBD2. Sequenced input: PBMCs. The CDR3 DNA reads as TGTGCCAGCAGCGTAGTCGGGAGGGGCGATGAGCAGTTCTTC. This codes for CASSVVGRGDEQFF.